This TCR beta chain comes out of a study of T cells in Graves' hyperthyroidism and ophthalmopathy. Regarding the study as a whole: A model using 13 V-J features told ophthalmopathy apart from stable hyperthyroidism. Blood samples included most of the expanded thyroid clonotypes exceeding 0.001.

CDR3 length: 15 residues. CDR1 is WSHSY and CDR2 is SAAADI in the germline V gene. J gave up 9 bases and V 8 bases, and 11 bases lay outside the gene matches. Using RNA transcripts as the source, TCR beta CDR3 regions were amplified. First-round RT-PCR of the TCR CDR3 relied on the HTBI primer set. A single record per CDR3 protein comes from TCRdb applying MiXCR to the multiplex PCR reads. The table records about 770,000 distinct CDR3 sequences, about 17% of them present only once. Remarks on this clonotype: Its target is unknown.

The chain has TRBV10-2 and TRBJ1-6; 9 positions agree with TRBD1. Sequenced: blood. This clonotype was sampled from a woman aged 50 to 60 with Graves' hyperthyroidism that later progressed to Graves' ophthalmopathy. The CDR3 region is CASGWDDRGSSPLHF. For the CDR3, the DNA is TGCGCCAGCGGGTGGGACGACAGGGGGAGTTCACCCCTCCACTTT.